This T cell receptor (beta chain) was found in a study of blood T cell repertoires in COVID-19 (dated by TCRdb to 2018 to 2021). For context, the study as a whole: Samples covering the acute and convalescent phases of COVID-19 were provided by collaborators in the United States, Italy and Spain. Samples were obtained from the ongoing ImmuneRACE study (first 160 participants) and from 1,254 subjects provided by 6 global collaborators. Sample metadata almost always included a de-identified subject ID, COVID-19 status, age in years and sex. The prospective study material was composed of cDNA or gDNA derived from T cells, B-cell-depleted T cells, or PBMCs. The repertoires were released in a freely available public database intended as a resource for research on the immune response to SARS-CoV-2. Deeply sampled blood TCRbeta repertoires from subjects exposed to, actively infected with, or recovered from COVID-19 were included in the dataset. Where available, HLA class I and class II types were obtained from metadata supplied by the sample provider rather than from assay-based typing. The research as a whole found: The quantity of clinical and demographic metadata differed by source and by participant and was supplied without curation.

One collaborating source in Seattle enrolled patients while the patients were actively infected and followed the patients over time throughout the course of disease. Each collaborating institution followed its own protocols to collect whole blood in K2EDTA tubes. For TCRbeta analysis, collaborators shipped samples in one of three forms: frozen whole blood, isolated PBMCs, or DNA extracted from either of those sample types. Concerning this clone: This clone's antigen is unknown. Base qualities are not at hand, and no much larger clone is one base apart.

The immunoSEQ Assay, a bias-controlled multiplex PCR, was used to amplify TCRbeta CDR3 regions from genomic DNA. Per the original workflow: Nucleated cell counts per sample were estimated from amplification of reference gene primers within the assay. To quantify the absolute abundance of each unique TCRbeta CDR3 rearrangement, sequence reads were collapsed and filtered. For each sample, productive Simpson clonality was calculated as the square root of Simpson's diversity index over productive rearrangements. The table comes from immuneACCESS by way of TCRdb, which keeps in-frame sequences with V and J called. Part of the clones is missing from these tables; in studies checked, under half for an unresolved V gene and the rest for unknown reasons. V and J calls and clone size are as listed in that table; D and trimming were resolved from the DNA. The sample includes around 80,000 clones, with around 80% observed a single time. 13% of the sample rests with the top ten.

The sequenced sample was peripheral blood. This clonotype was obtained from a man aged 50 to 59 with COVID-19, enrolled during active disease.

The CDR3 has the sequence CASSLRTGGSYNEQFF. The nucleotide sequence is given as TGTGCCAGCAGTTTAAGGACTGGAGGGTCCTACAATGAGCAGTTCTTC. The chain was built from TRBV28 and TRBJ2-1; matching of 6 bases hints at TRBD2 as the D gene. The germline V gene supplies CDR1 MDHEN and CDR2 SYDVKM. Including cysteine and phenylalanine, the CDR3 has 16 amino acids. Of all the DNA, just the CDR3 is kept, 48 bases in frame from base 1. V is clipped by 2 bases and J by 1 base, and the sequence between their germline boundaries is 12 bases long.